This is a list of T cell receptor beta chains from one sample in a study of CD8+ T cells in alopecia areata. Here immunoSEQ multiplex PCR was the method, and the copy in TCRdb shows in-frame clones only, minus some. The table lists hundreds of thousands of clones, over 60% of them singletons, with over 1% in the top ten. The sample consisted of CD4+ T cells sorted from blood, taken at week 44, from a patient treated with tofacitinib. The receptors stem from a human donor with alopecia areata. The CDR3 runs from the conserved cysteine through the conserved F or W. The D gene is left open where the match is weak. Clone size is shown for a subset of rows, as once, few, many or a class of expanded clone.

TGTGCCAGCAGCCCCATGGATGGCTTCAATCAGCCCCAGCATTTT	CASSPMDGFNQPQHF	.	.	TRBV7-9	TRBJ1-5
TGTGCCTGGAGTCCCGGGACTAACCAGTACTTC	CAWSPGTNQYF	.	TRBD2	TRBV30	TRBJ2-5
TGTGCCAGCAGCCATATTGGTGGCACAGATACGCAGTATTTT	CASSHIGGTDTQYF	.	.	TRBV14	TRBJ2-3
TGCGCCAGCAGCCGAGGACTGGACTACGAGCAGTACTTC	CASSRGLDYEQYF	once	.	TRBV4-3	TRBJ2-7
TGTGCCAGCAGCGTAAGACAGGGGATCGACGAGCAGTACTTC	CASSVRQGIDEQYF	.	TRBD1	TRBV9	TRBJ2-7
TGTGCCAGCAGTTTATCCCTTGCTGGGGCCAACGTCCTGACTTTC	CASSLSLAGANVLTF	.	.	TRBV27	TRBJ2-6
TGTGCCAGCAGCTTAGGGGGGACATCACTAGCCAAAAACATTCAGTACTTC	CASSLGGTSLAKNIQYF	.	.	TRBV7-2	TRBJ2-4
TGTGCCAGCTCACCAATCCCTAGGACGGGGGCTAGCACAGATACGCAGTATTTT	CASSPIPRTGASTDTQYF	few	.	TRBV18	TRBJ2-3
TGTGCCAGCAGTGAAGACCGGACAGGGCCTAACTATGGCTACACCTTC	CASSEDRTGPNYGYTF	.	TRBD1	TRBV2	TRBJ1-2
TGTGCCAGCAGCTTCTACGGGACAGGGCTCTACGAGCAGTACTTC	CASSFYGTGLYEQYF	.	TRBD1	TRBV5-4	TRBJ2-7
TGCGCCAGCAGCCACAGGACAGGGGGAAACACTGAAGCTTTCTTT	CASSHRTGGNTEAFF	.	TRBD1	TRBV4-3	TRBJ1-1
TGCGCCAGCAGCCTGGAGACAGGGTTGGATCAGCCCCAGCATTTT	CASSLETGLDQPQHF	.	TRBD1	TRBV5-1	TRBJ1-5
TGTGCCACCTCACACAATGGTGCGGACACTGAAGCTTTCTTT	CATSHNGADTEAFF	.	.	TRBV10-3	TRBJ1-1
TGCAGCGTTGAAGGCGTTGGGGTAACTGGGGCCAACGTCCTGACTTTC	CSVEGVGVTGANVLTF	.	.	TRBV29-1	TRBJ2-6
TGTGCCATCAGAGGACAGGGCGACAATGAGCAGTTCTTC	CAIRGQGDNEQFF	.	TRBD1	TRBV10-3	TRBJ2-1
TGTGCCAGCAGTGAATCAGGGCCCACGATCTATGGCTACACCTTC	CASSESGPTIYGYTF	.	.	TRBV25-1	TRBJ1-2